Below are 18 T cell receptor beta chains sequenced from a single sample in a study of cytomegalovirus exposure and HLA in healthy donors. Researchers ran the PCR with 60 Vbeta and 13 Jbeta primers. The data were produced by immunoSEQ multiplex PCR, yet TCRdb's version contains in-frame clones alone and is incomplete. The sample holds approximately 210,000 clones; around four fifths are singletons and the top ten take about 9.4%. Sequenced sample: PBMCs. These receptors were collected from a woman between 45 and 65 years old in good health and CMV-seropositive.

The genes are TRBV19 and TRBJ1-5; no clear D gene. V lost 5 bases, J lost 7 bases, and 12 bases lay in between. The CDR3 covers 13 residues. Germline values: CDR1 LNHDA, CDR2 SQIVND (reference sequence). The CDR3 loop is CASSLIGGQPQHF. CDR3 nucleotides: TGTGCCAGTAGTTTAATAGGCGGACAGCCCCAGCATTTT.

The rearrangement joins TRBV30 to TRBJ2-1; TRBD1 aligns across 8 bases. The CDR3 contains 15 residues. The germline gives CDR1 GTSNPN, CDR2 SVGIG (reference sequence). Trimming cost V 3 bases and J 0 bases; bases outside gene matches: 4. The CDR3 bases are TGTGCCTGGAGCAATACAGGGGGCTCCTACAATGAGCAGTTCTTC. It yields the protein CAWSNTGGSYNEQFF.

The chain recombines TRBV7-3 with TRBJ2-2; 9 nucleotides line up with TRBD1. Trimming removed 6 bases from V and 3 bases from J; junction bases left unmatched: 8. The CDR3 has 16 amino acids. The germline CDR1 and CDR2 sequences are SGHTA and FQGTGA. The DNA for the CDR3 is TGTGCCAGCAGTATGCTGGGACAGGGATACACCGGGGAGCTGTTTTTT. It yields the protein CASSMLGQGYTGELFF.

This clone has only a few counts. Additional DNA sequences in this sample encode the identical CDR3. This sequence joins TRBV7-9 and TRBJ2-5; no definite D call. Germline V gene sequence: CDR1 SEHNR, CDR2 FQNEAQ (reference sequence). Between the trimmed V and J ends, which lost 0 bases and 2 bases, there was a span of 4 bases. This CDR3 has 13 amino acids. The CDR3 reads CASSLATQETQYF. In DNA form, the CDR3 reads TGTGCCAGCAGCTTAGCCACTCAAGAGACCCAGTACTTC.

There are a few counts of this clone. This chain links TRBV5-1 with TRBJ1-2; tentatively, D is TRBD1 (6 bases). V was clipped by 0 bases and J by 8 bases, with 8 bases between them. The CDR3 runs 12 residues. In germline, CDR1 is SGHRS, CDR2 YFSETQ. The CDR3 sequence is CASSLDDRGYTF. In DNA form, the CDR3 reads TGCGCCAGCAGCTTGGATGACAGGGGCTACACCTTC.

The gene calls are TRBV28 and TRBJ1-1; the D is unclear. Germline CDR1 reads MDHEN; CDR2 reads SYDVKM. Trimming shortened V by 1 base and J by 10 bases, and 7 bases separated the two germline ends. The CDR3 sequence is 11 residues long. This CDR3 reads CASSLSILAFF. CDR3 coding DNA: TGTGCCAGCAGTTTATCCATTTTAGCTTTCTTT. Looking up the rest from reference TRBV28 and TRBJ1-1 gives the full variable domain: DVKVTQSSRYLVKRTGEKVFLECVQDMDHENMFWYRQDPGLGLRLIYFSYDVKMKEKGDIPEGYSVSREKKERFSLILESASTNQTSMYLCASSLSILAFFGQGTRLTVV.

The V gene is TRBV5-1, the J gene TRBJ2-1; weak D call: TRBD1 (6 bases). The CDR3 length is 14 residues. Germline V lookup: CDR1 SGHRS, CDR2 YFSETQ. V lost 2 bases to trimming and J lost 6 bases, with 12 bases between them. The DNA for the CDR3 is TGCGCCAGCAGCTTTTTAACAGGGCCCAATGAGCAGTTCTTC. Translated: CASSFLTGPNEQFF. Full variable domain (rest looked up from reference TRBV5-1 and TRBJ2-1): KAGVTQTPRYLIKTRGQQVTLSCSPISGHRSVSWYQQTPGQGLQFLFEYFSETQRNKGNFPGRFSGRQFSNSRSEMNVSTLELGDSALYLCASSFLTGPNEQFFGPGTRLTVL.

The V call is TRBV29-1, the J call TRBJ2-5, with 9 bases lining up with TRBD2. CDR1 and CDR2 (germline): SQVTM, ANQGSEA. The CDR3 is 15 amino acids. Unmatched junction bases numbered 6, after V lost 4 bases and J lost 0 bases. The CDR3 spells CSVAWAGGYQETQYF. CDR3 nucleotides: TGCAGCGTTGCTTGGGCGGGGGGGTACCAAGAGACCCAGTACTTC.

This chain connects TRBV4-1 to TRBJ1-2; D possibly corresponds to TRBD1 (5 bases). Germline loops: CDR1 MGHRA, CDR2 YSYEKL. The CDR3 covers 15 residues. V lost 0 bases and J 4 bases, leaving 12 bases between the germline ends. The CDR3 bases are TGCGCCAGCAGCCAAGATTCGGGGGTGCCCTATGGCTACACCTTC. Translating gives CASSQDSGVPYGYTF.

This clone came up a few times. This chain joins TRBV5-6 and TRBJ2-7, with 9 nucleotides matching TRBD1. This CDR3 comprises 15 residues. Unmatched junction bases numbered 4, after V lost 3 bases and J lost 0 bases. Per germline, CDR1 SGHDT and CDR2 YYEEEE. The CDR3 sequence is CASSSDRGNSYEQYF. CDR3 sequence (DNA): TGTGCCAGCAGCTCGGACAGGGGCAACTCCTACGAGCAGTACTTC.

The genes are TRBV28 and TRBJ2-5, with 8 bases fitting TRBD1. Germline assignment: CDR1 MDHEN and CDR2 SYDVKM. The V gene end was trimmed by 6 bases and the J gene end by 5 bases; junction bases not matched to a gene: 2. This CDR3 is 12 amino acids long. The CDR3 DNA follows: TGTGCCAGCAGGGGACAGGTCGAGACCCAGTACTTC. Amino acid sequence: CASRGQVETQYF.

This chain links TRBV7-2 with TRBJ2-3, with D possibly matching TRBD2 (7 bases). CDR1 is SGHTA and CDR2 is FQGNSA in the germline V gene. There are 15 residues in the CDR3. The V end was cut by 1 base, the J end by 5 bases, with 13 bases between. CDR3 amino acids: CASSLGGGAEDTQYF. CDR3 DNA: TGTGCCAGCAGCTTAGGTGGGGGGGCCGAAGATACGCAGTATTTT.

The chain joins TRBV7-9 to TRBJ2-1; 11 bases align to TRBD2. Germline V gene sequence: CDR1 SEHNR, CDR2 FQNEAQ (reference sequence). Trimming cost V 7 bases and J 8 bases; bases outside gene matches: 13. The CDR3 is 16 residues long. The CDR3 reads CASTELAGGLGHEQFF. The CDR3 DNA sequence: TGTGCCAGCACTGAGTTAGCGGGGGGGCTCGGCCATGAGCAGTTCTTC.

The chain couples TRBV6-6 to TRBJ1-4; a possible D gene is TRBD1 (5 bases). The CDR3 spans 14 residues. Trimming removed 2 bases from V and 8 bases from J, with 12 bases in between. Germline lookup yields CDR1 MNHNY and CDR2 SVGAGI (reference sequence). CDR3 in DNA: TGTGCCAGCAGTTACGGGACGGAGGGAGAAAAACTGTTTTTT. Its protein product is CASSYGTEGEKLFF.

The rearrangement links TRBV6-1 to TRBJ1-5; 8 positions match TRBD1. V shed 3 bases and J 4 bases; nucleotides not matched to a gene: 5. The CDR3 contains 15 residues. CDR1 MNHNS and CDR2 SASEGT come from the germline V gene. The CDR3 sequence is CASSEGRGRNQPQHF. The CDR3 DNA reads as TGTGCCAGCAGTGAGGGCAGGGGGCGTAATCAGCCCCAGCATTTT.

This clone was observed once. The V and J genes are TRBV7-2 and TRBJ1-2; unclear D gene. The CDR3 loop spans 13 amino acids. Per the germline V gene, CDR1 is SGHTA and CDR2 is FQGNSA. V was cut by 4 bases and J by 1 base, with 7 bases left in between. This CDR3 is CASSSALNYGYTF. Here the CDR3 DNA reads TGTGCCAGCAGCTCCGCGCTTAACTATGGCTACACCTTC.

The chain employs TRBV5-1 and TRBJ1-1; D unclear. The CDR3 has 16 amino acids. Germline V lookup: CDR1 SGHRS, CDR2 YFSETQ. The ends were cut back, 1 base at V and 3 bases at J, with 16 bases in the middle. CDR3 amino acids: CASSLSVLLVDTEAFF. CDR3 bases: TGCGCCAGCAGCTTGTCGGTCCTACTGGTGGACACTGAAGCTTTCTTT.

The V and J genes are TRBV19 and TRBJ1-2; 7 nucleotides agree with TRBD1. Germline assignment: CDR1 LNHDA and CDR2 SQIVND (reference sequence). The CDR3 totals 13 residues. J lost 5 bases, V lost 5 bases, and 5 bases had no gene match. The CDR3 sequence: CASSPNRGYGYTF. The DNA for the CDR3 is TGTGCCAGTAGTCCAAACAGGGGATATGGCTACACCTTC.